This T cell receptor beta chain is from a study of graft-versus-host responses after intestinal transplantation. Study background: Following induction with anti-thymocyte globulin, all recipients were given tacrolimus and steroids for roughly three years.

TCRdb keeps only in-frame clones here, not all; method: immunoSEQ multiplex PCR. The sample yields 20,000 to 25,000 clones, roughly two fifths seen once. Plated together were 200,000 CFSE-labeled responder cells and 200,000 irradiated, violet-dye-labeled stimulator cells. Study-wide findings and caveats: Recipient bone marrow held GvH clones, some seen earlier in ileum or blood. Declines in HvG clones occurring early post-transplant were associated with peak circulating GvH clone levels.

CDR1 MGHRA and CDR2 YSYEKL come from the germline V gene. The germline V and J ends were trimmed by 0 bases and 3 bases, with 11 bases remaining between them. The CDR3 length is 15 residues. This TCR came from a human patient who was an organ donor for intestinal transplantation. The V and J genes are TRBV4-1 and TRBJ1-2; D remains ambiguous. Specimen: alloreactive CD8+ T cells from a mixed lymphocyte reaction culture, collected before transplantation. Noted subset: CFSE-low proliferating T cells sorted from roughly six-day pre-transplant mixed lymphocyte reaction (GvH or HvG direction). The DNA for the CDR3 is TGCGCCAGCAGCCAAGATATTGAGGCCCACTATGGCTACACCTTC. This gives the protein CASSQDIEAHYGYTF.